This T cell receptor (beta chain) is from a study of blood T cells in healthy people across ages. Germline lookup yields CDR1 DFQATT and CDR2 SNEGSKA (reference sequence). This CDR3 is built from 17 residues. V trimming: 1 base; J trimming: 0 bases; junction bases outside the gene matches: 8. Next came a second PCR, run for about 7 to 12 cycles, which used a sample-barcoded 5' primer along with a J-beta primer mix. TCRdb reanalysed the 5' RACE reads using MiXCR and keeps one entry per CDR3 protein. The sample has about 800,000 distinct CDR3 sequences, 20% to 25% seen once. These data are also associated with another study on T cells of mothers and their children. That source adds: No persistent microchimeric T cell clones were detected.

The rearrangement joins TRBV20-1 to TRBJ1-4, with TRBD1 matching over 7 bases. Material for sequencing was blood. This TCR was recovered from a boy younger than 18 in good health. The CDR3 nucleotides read TGCAGTGCTAGAGTTCACACAGGGGTAACAACTAATGAAAAACTGTTTTTT. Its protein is CSARVHTGVTTNEKLFF.